This T cell receptor beta chain was observed in a study of cytomegalovirus exposure and HLA in healthy donors. With 60 Vbeta and 13 Jbeta primers, the PCR was carried out. As originally analysed: Unique TCR beta chains numbered around 80 million in a later analysis, with around 11 million shared. Produced via immunoSEQ multiplex PCR; TCRdb's table is partial and in-frame only. V and J calls and clone size are given by that table; D and trimming were obtained from the DNA. The table includes 50,000 to 65,000 clones, about 72% detected once. For this clone: Its antigen is undetermined.

V lost 1 base and J lost 1, with 9 bases in between. The germline V gene encodes CDR1 LGHNA and CDR2 YSLEER. The CDR3 has 15 residues. Findings and limits, study-wide: As a later analysis showed, a missense DCLRE1C variant was linked to trimming of TCR beta V- and J-genes. Per a later analysis, HLA-associated TCR beta chains showed more clonal expansion than other, equally common TCR beta chains. A previous analysis found most TCR beta V segments productive roughly 87% or roughly 30% of the time.

The TCR was taken from a man between 45 and 60 years old in good health and CMV-seropositive. The material sequenced was PBMCs. The chain is built from TRBV4-3 and TRBJ2-3, with D tentatively TRBD2 (6 bases). The CDR3 DNA reads as TGCGCCAGCAGCCAAGGACTAGGTGGCACAGATACGCAGTATTTT. Its translation: CASSQGLGGTDTQYF.